A selection of T cell receptor beta chains follows, all from one sample in a study of human CD8 memory T cell subsets. Each CDR3 protein gets one entry in TCRdb, which reprocessed the 5' RACE reads and gives no DNA. The repertoire table contains more than 10,000 distinct CDR3 sequences. Sequencing was done on a sample of CD8+ stem-like memory T cells (TSCM and TCM) sorted from PBMCs. The origin of the receptors is a human donor in good health. Both conserved end residues are part of each CDR3. Some rows mark clone size as missing; the rest say once, few, many or name a class of expanded clone.

>TRBV5-5|TRBJ2-1|medium-sized
CASSLLADAYNEQFF
>TRBV18|TRBJ1-4|NA
CASSPLDRKNEKLFF
>TRBV19|TRBJ2-1|NA
CASSPHWSSYNEQFF
>TRBV28|TRBJ2-5|NA
CASRGGETQYF
>TRBV21-1|TRBJ1-2|NA
CASSMYRFYGYTF
>TRBV2|TRBJ2-5|NA
CASSAWGQGWRETQYF
>TRBV7-6|TRBJ2-5|NA
CASSFLGTQETQYF
>TRBV7-8|TRBJ2-7|NA
CASSGLAGAYEQYF
>TRBV29-1|TRBJ2-1|NA
CSVDSPPTGNEQFF
>TRBV25-1|TRBJ2-7|NA
CASSEASGGVYEQYF
>TRBV15|TRBJ2-4|NA
CATSYATGAKNIQYF
>TRBV7-2|TRBJ2-7|NA
CASSTAYEQYF
>TRBV24-1|TRBJ2-7|NA
CATSAGGGGYEQYF
>TRBV5-1|TRBJ2-5|NA
CASSFTPIAGLRETQYF
>TRBV5-6|TRBJ1-1|NA
CASSIRTGSDTEAFF
>TRBV5-1|TRBJ1-2|NA
CASSLTQTTRGNYGYTF
>TRBV7-2|TRBJ2-3|NA
CASSGNFGSTDTQYF
>TRBV6-5|TRBJ2-3|NA
CASSLAGRLRDTQYF
>TRBV20-1|TRBJ2-5|NA
CSARVSDIRGKETQYF
>TRBV24-1|TRBJ2-7|NA
CATSDSTGTGGSDEQYF
>TRBV12-3/TRBV12-4|TRBJ2-7|NA
CASSTGGHEQYF
>TRBV5-5|TRBJ1-1|NA
CASSRGTGFSF
>TRBV27|TRBJ1-5|NA
CASSSRNPSGIQPQHF
>TRBV18|TRBJ1-1|medium-sized
CASSPRRLGTGWTEAFF
>TRBV14|TRBJ2-1|medium-sized
CASSQDREVYNEQFF